The present T cell receptor (beta chain) was sequenced within a study of blood T cell repertoires in COVID-19. Turning to the study itself: Sample material is recorded as cDNA or gDNA derived from T cells, B-cell-depleted T cells, or PBMCs.

This CDR3 comprises 14 residues. The V end lost 6 bases, the J end lost 4 bases, and 15 bases lay between the germline ends. From germline, CDR1 is LNHDA and CDR2 SQIVND (reference sequence). This study enrolled people aged about 18 to 100 from under 25 US geographic areas. Recovered participants had two consecutive negative NP/OP PCR tests, healthcare professional clearance, or symptom resolution. The authors' processing: It was from reference gene primer amplification that nucleated cell counts were estimated. TCRdb's copy holds only in-frame clones and misses some; the assay was immunoSEQ multiplex PCR. V, J and clone size derive from that table, while D and trimming were established from the DNA sequence. In the table there are some 200,000 clones, approximately 75% of which are singletons.

The sequenced material came from PBMCs or T cells enriched from blood (not recorded which). The V gene is TRBV19, the J gene TRBJ1-2; D may be TRBD1 (5 bases). The clonotype originates from a man aged 35 to 55 who had recovered from COVID-19. CDR3 loop: CASSPGTGGYGYTF. The CDR3 region has the DNA TGTGCCAGTAGCCCCGGGACCGGGGGCTATGGCTACACCTTC.